Below, 25 T cell receptor beta chains from the same sample are listed, as sequenced in a study of Ad26.COV2.S vaccination and SARS-CoV-2 variants. Treatment reported: about 20 received Ad26.COV2.S at low or high dose, single or two shots; several received placebo; per-sample allocation not given. Following the first vaccine or placebo injection, samples were taken on day 63. The protocol was immunoSEQ multiplex PCR, while the TCRdb copy is restricted to in-frame clones and leaves out a portion. The profile shows roughly 680,000 clones, more than 70% of them singletons. The sample here was peripheral blood, taken in a trial of Ad26.COV2.S vaccine versus placebo. The receptors come from a person aged 18-65 years who received the Ad26.COV2.S COVID-19 vaccine or a placebo.

The chain couples TRBV10-3 to TRBJ2-4; TRBD2 might be the D (5 bases). The CDR3 loop spans 12 amino acids. The V gene's germline CDR1 is ENHRY and CDR2 SYGVKD. Trimming pared 6 bases from V and 6 bases from J, leaving 9 bases between. The chain's CDR3 is CAIRGSGNIQYF. As DNA, the CDR3 is TGTGCCATCAGAGGGAGTGGAAACATTCAGTACTTC.

This clone has only one observation. This chain connects TRBV19 to TRBJ1-3; 7 positions agree with TRBD1. CDR1 and CDR2 (germline): LNHDA, SQIVND (reference sequence). V was clipped by 4 bases and J by 0 bases; unmatched bases: 3. The CDR3 is 15 residues long. The CDR3 region is CASSNRGGSGNTIYF. The DNA of the CDR3 is TGTGCCAGTAGTAACAGGGGAGGCTCTGGAAACACCATATATTTT.

The rearrangement joins TRBV24-1 to TRBJ1-5; D remains ambiguous. CDR3 size: 14 residues. Trimming took 2 bases from V and 0 from J, leaving 4 bases between them. Germline V lookup: CDR1 KGHDR, CDR2 SFDVKD. CDR3 residues: CATSDSTSNQPQHF. The CDR3 DNA reads TGTGCCACCAGTGATTCTACTAGCAATCAGCCCCAGCATTTT.

V and J are TRBV4-1 and TRBJ2-3, with 8 bases matching TRBD2. This CDR3 contains 19 residues. The V gene's germline CDR1 is MGHRA and CDR2 YSYEKL. V shed 0 bases and J 0 bases; nucleotides not matched to a gene: 11. CDR3 residues: CASSQDQREPDFSTDTQYF. The DNA of the CDR3 is TGCGCCAGCAGCCAAGACCAGCGGGAGCCTGACTTTAGCACAGATACGCAGTATTTT.

This clone was counted a few times. The chain is built from TRBV6-5 and TRBJ2-7, with 10 bases lining up with TRBD1. The V gene's germline CDR1 is MNHEY and CDR2 SVGAGI. V was pared by 7 bases and J by 5 bases, with 8 bases of the junction left unmatched. The CDR3 has 14 amino acids. CDR3 bases: TGTGCCAGCACCCGACAGGGGGCTATTGACGAGCAGTACTTC. Amino acids: CASTRQGAIDEQYF.

This clone was seen more than once but under ten times. The CDR3 region has the DNA TGTGCAAGTCGCTTGAGAGACCGGAGTGGAGAGCAGTACTTC. Translation gives CASRLRDRSGEQYF. This chain connects TRBV12-2 to TRBJ2-7; the table's D call, TRBD2, was not checked against the DNA. TRBV12-2 is an annotated pseudogene. This CDR3 spans 14 amino acids.

The chain has TRBV10-3 and TRBJ2-1, with 9 positions matching TRBD1. This CDR3 comprises 15 residues. After removal of 6 bases from V and 7 bases from J, the junction contained 10 bases not matched to a gene. CDR1 ENHRY and CDR2 SYGVKD come from the germline V gene. CDR3 DNA: TGTGCCATCAGCGCCGGGACAGGGTTTTATAATGAGCAGTTCTTC. Translating gives CAISAGTGFYNEQFF.

The chain recombines TRBV3-1 (or the pseudogene TRBV3-2) with TRBJ2-5; 13 nucleotides align to TRBD2. The germline gives CDR1 LGHDT, CDR2 YNNKEL (reference sequence). The CDR3 totals 19 residues. J was trimmed by 2 bases and V by 1 base; bases with no gene match: 10. The CDR3 DNA follows: TGTGCCAGCAGCCAAGGCCGCCGGACTAGCGGGAGAAGACAAGAGACCCAGTACTTC. As protein: CASSQGRRTSGRRQETQYF.

CDR3 sequence: CSVEGAPLSSGYGYTF. The CDR3 coding sequence is TGCAGCGTTGAAGGAGCCCCTCTCTCCAGTGGCTATGGCTACACCTTC. V gene TRBV29-1 combines with J gene TRBJ1-2; unclear D gene. The V end was cut by 1 base, the J end by 4 bases, with 19 bases between. This CDR3 has 16 residues. Germline V gives CDR1 SQVTM, CDR2 ANQGSEA.

This chain connects TRBV11-2 to TRBJ1-1; D might be TRBD1 (5 bases). The CDR3 has 14 residues. V was clipped by 5 bases and J by 1 base, with 11 bases between them. CDR1 is SGHAT and CDR2 is FQNNGV in the germline V gene. CDR3 sequence (DNA): TGTGCCAGCAGCGCCTTCAGGGAGAACACTGAAGCTTTCTTT. Translation: CASSAFRENTEAFF.

Here the CDR3 DNA reads TGTGCCAGCTCACCCGAACACAGCTCCTACGAGCAGTACTTC. Translation gives CASSPEHSSYEQYF. The chain uses TRBV18 and TRBJ2-7; no firm D call. Trimming left V 3 bases short and J 0 bases short, with 9 bases between. CDR3 length: 14 amino acids. Per germline, CDR1 KGHSH and CDR2 LQKENI.

For this clone: Additional DNA sequences in this sample encode the identical CDR3. The chain couples TRBV5-1 to TRBJ2-1; 10 bases are a match to TRBD2. The CDR3 length is 16 residues. V was clipped by 4 bases and J by 4 bases; unmatched bases: 8. Germline V lookup: CDR1 SGHRS, CDR2 YFSETQ. The DNA for the CDR3 is TGCGCCAGCAGCCTTAGAACTAGCGGGGTTTACAATGAGCAGTTCTTC. Translating gives CASSLRTSGVYNEQFF.

This chain joins TRBV7-8 and TRBJ1-1; the D gene is possibly TRBD1 (5 bases). The germline V gene has CDR1 SGHVS and CDR2 FQNEAQ. The ends were cut back, 5 bases at V and 5 bases at J, with 12 bases in the middle. There are 13 residues in the CDR3. CDR3 residues: CASSKVGGTEAFF. The CDR3 nucleotides read TGTGCCAGCAGCAAGGTCGGGGGGACTGAAGCTTTCTTT. Supplemented by reference TRBV7-8 and TRBJ1-1, the full variable domain reads GAGVSQSPRYKVAKRGQDVALRCDPISGHVSLFWYQQALGQGPEFLTYFQNEAQLDKSGLPSDRFFAERPEGSVSTLKIQRTQQEDSAVYLCASSKVGGTEAFFGQGTRLTVV.

This clone has just one count. This chain uses TRBV4-3 with TRBJ1-5; D gene ambiguous. Trimming cost V 0 bases and J 5 bases, with 8 bases left between them. The CDR3 sequence is 14 residues long. Per germline, CDR1 LGHNA and CDR2 YSLEER. The CDR3 spells CASSQDWRDQPQHF. The CDR3 nucleotides read TGCGCCAGCAGCCAAGATTGGAGGGATCAGCCCCAGCATTTT.

The V call is TRBV19, the J call TRBJ1-1; D gene ambiguous. This CDR3 contains 13 residues. V lost 7 bases and J 2 bases, leaving 11 bases between the germline ends. CDR1 is LNHDA, CDR2 SQIVND, per germline (reference sequence). The CDR3 bases are TGTGCCAGTACCCCCCAGGAAAACACTGAAGCTTTCTTT. Protein sequence: CASTPQENTEAFF.

V usage is TRBV7-2 and J usage is TRBJ2-7, with D unresolved. The CDR3 is 13 residues long. Germline CDR1 and CDR2: SGHTA and FQGNSA. Trimming shortened V by 5 bases and J by 3 bases, and 11 bases separated the two germline ends. The CDR3 loop is CASSSYQIYEQYF. The CDR3 DNA follows: TGTGCCAGCAGCAGTTATCAAATCTACGAGCAGTACTTC.

This chain connects TRBV9 to TRBJ2-1; no clear D. In germline, CDR1 is SGDLS, CDR2 YYNGEE. The V gene lost 0 bases and the J gene lost 8 bases, with 12 bases spanning the gap. The CDR3 length is 14 residues. The CDR3 region has the DNA TGTGCCAGCAGCGTAGCTACCCCGACCCATGAGCAGTTCTTC. This codes for CASSVATPTHEQFF.

Worth noting for this clone: At one end, the junction sequence differs from germline, possibly due to a read error. The rearrangement uses TRBV3-1 (or the pseudogene TRBV3-2) and TRBJ1-3; D is unclear. CDR1 is LGHDT, CDR2 YNNKEL, per germline (reference sequence). The length of the CDR3 is 13 residues. The CDR3 here is CASTQSAGNTIYF. Here the CDR3 DNA reads TGTGCCAGCACCCAAAGCGCTGGAAACACCATATATTTT.

This clone was observed once. This rearrangement joins TRBV10-1 to TRBJ2-1; the match to TRBD2 covers 12 bases. The CDR3 length is 15 residues. V dropped 6 bases and J dropped 6; count of bases not matched to a gene: 6. CDR1 and CDR2 from the germline V gene are WNHNN and SYGVQD (reference sequence). This CDR3 reads CASRPGLAGTNEQFF. Written as DNA, the CDR3 is TGCGCCAGCAGGCCCGGACTAGCGGGGACCAATGAGCAGTTCTTC.

The V and J genes are TRBV7-3 and TRBJ2-1, with 7 bases identical to TRBD2. Per the germline V gene, CDR1 is SGHTA and CDR2 is FQGTGA. The CDR3 is 14 amino acids. Unmatched junction bases numbered 5, after V lost 0 bases and J lost 9 bases. CDR3 residues: CASSLTRSSGEQFF. DNA for the CDR3: TGTGCCAGCAGCTTAACGAGGTCTAGCGGTGAGCAGTTCTTC.

The chain has TRBV11-2 and TRBJ2-7, with 8 bases fitting TRBD1. The V gene's germline CDR1 is SGHAT and CDR2 FQNNGV. After removal of 2 bases from V and 5 bases from J, the junction contained 5 bases not matched to a gene. The CDR3 runs 14 residues. CDR3 DNA: TGTGCCAGCAGCTTATGGGACAGGAACAACGAGCAGTACTTC. This sequence encodes CASSLWDRNNEQYF.

The chain couples TRBV4-2 to TRBJ1-2; 10 positions agree with TRBD1. The V gene end was trimmed by 4 bases and the J gene end by 4 bases; junction bases not matched to a gene: 6. The CDR3 totals 15 residues. Per germline, CDR1 LGHNA and CDR2 YNFKEQ. CDR3 region: CASSRLGQGFYGYTF. DNA for the CDR3: TGTGCCAGCAGCCGGTTGGGACAGGGGTTCTATGGCTACACCTTC.

This chain connects TRBV12-3 or TRBV12-4 to TRBJ2-2; D is unresolved. The CDR3 is made up of 13 amino acids. V was cut by 7 bases and J by 1 base, with 7 bases left in between. The CDR3 is CASTKRNTGELFF. The CDR3 DNA sequence: TGTGCCAGCACTAAGCGGAACACCGGGGAGCTGTTTTTT.

V usage is TRBV6-1 and J usage is TRBJ2-3; D remains ambiguous. This CDR3 is 13 amino acids long. Trimming took 3 bases from V and 4 from J, leaving 8 bases between them. The germline CDR1 and CDR2 sequences are MNHNS and SASEGT. The CDR3 nucleotides read TGTGCCAGCAGTGAGGGCGTCTCAGATACGCAGTATTTT. Translation: CASSEGVSDTQYF.

The rearrangement joins TRBV18 to TRBJ1-1; D gene unclear. The CDR3 consists of 15 residues. The germline V and J ends were trimmed by 4 bases and 1 base, with 13 bases remaining between them. Germline-derived CDR1 and CDR2 are KGHSH and LQKENI. The CDR3 sequence: CASSLTVLSNTEAFF. The CDR3 coding sequence is TGTGCCAGCTCACTAACAGTGCTCTCGAACACTGAAGCTTTCTTT.